This T cell receptor (beta chain) was sequenced during a study of blood T cells in healthy people across ages. About the study: Per two T cells, template switching captured roughly one barcoded beta molecule.

Per sample, a minimum of 6.5 million PBMCs were isolated. Study observations and caveats: Possibly confounding the expanded clonotype changes was the fact that donor CMV status was unknown. It was the long-lived donors that had more naive CD4+ cells and higher diversity than aged donors.

This clonotype turned up a few times. What it recognizes is unknown. Alongside a J-beta primer mix, a sample-barcoded 5' primer served in a second PCR lasting about 7 to 12 cycles. TCRdb re-called the 5' RACE reads through MiXCR, storing one row per CDR3 protein. The repertoire holds some 710,000 distinct CDR3 sequences, with about 46% as singletons. CDR3 length: 16 amino acids. V lost 2 bases and J lost 0; bases outside the gene matches: 0. Germline V gene sequence: CDR1 LGHDT, CDR2 YNNKEL (reference sequence). The J gene is TRBJ2-6, the V gene TRBV3-1, with 8 bases matching TRBD1. Sequenced sample: blood. This TCR was sampled from an elderly man in good health. The CDR3 is CASSQTGGSGANVLTF. The CDR3 nucleotides are TGTGCCAGCAGCCAAACAGGGGGCTCTGGGGCCAACGTCCTGACTTTC.